This TCR beta chain was recovered during a study of beta chain features in type 1 diabetes. Trimming removed 6 bases at V and 4 bases at J, with 18 bases between. The CDR3 sequence is 15 residues long. CDR1 is MNHNS, CDR2 SASEGT, per germline. The investigators reverse transcribed all of the isolated RNA, so they sequenced expressed TCRB transcripts. Deep immunoSEQ sequencing covered naive, central memory and regulatory T cell samples. The protocol was immunoSEQ multiplex PCR, while the TCRdb copy is restricted to in-frame clones and leaves out a portion. This table holds hundreds of thousands of clones, 7% to 9% found once. General study findings and limits: VDJ junctions from type 1 diabetes patients carried fewer insertions and larger deletions. The cDNA sequencing approach could over-represent high-TCR-expressing cells. In comparison with healthy donors, patients had naive, central memory and Treg TCRB repertoires that appeared more similar.

In the case of this clone: Its antigen is currently unknown.

This sequence was found in a woman under 30 in good health. Sequencing used central memory CD4+ T cells from blood. The chain carries TRBV6-1 and TRBJ1-2; unclear D gene. CDR3 region: CASRADDPGSYGYTF. DNA of the CDR3: TGTGCCAGCAGAGCCGATGATCCGGGATCCTATGGCTACACCTTC.